The following is a T cell receptor (beta chain) sequence with its context. There is no known antigen for this receptor. No base-level quality is on record; no much larger clone is a single base apart. Libraries were made using the immunoSEQ multiplex PCR assay. As for the authors' bioinformatics: A statistical classification framework was developed to diagnose cytomegalovirus status using the catalog of TCR beta chain sequences. TCRdb limited this immuneACCESS table to in-frame rearrangements with V and J called. A share of clones is missing; checked studies link under half to unresolved V genes, and the rest is unexplained. V and J calls and clone size come straight from that table; D and trimming were deduced from the DNA. This sample has about 180,000 clones in its table, and roughly nine tenths of those were observed once. The ten largest clones add up to less than 3.5% of the sample. V was cut back by 0 bases and J by 0 bases, leaving a gap of 9 bases between them. Measured from the cysteine to the phenylalanine, the CDR3 is 15 residues long. CDR3 DNA is the only sequence kept; it has 45 bases, read in frame from the first base. Sequences SGDLS (CDR1) and YYNGEE (CDR2) are obtained from the germline V gene.

These data are taken from a study of cytomegalovirus exposure and HLA in healthy donors (dated by TCRdb to 2016 to 2017). About the study as a whole: A later analysis indicated that the 130 or so validation repertoires were generated on the platform also employed for the 666 repertoires of the first cohort. The study was designed to test whether signatures of past pathogen exposure could be identified by cataloging public T cell receptors. A separate validation cohort of roughly 130 different subjects was used in addition to the roughly 700-subject first cohort. To predict cytomegalovirus infection status, the study combined high-throughput TCR immunosequencing, statistical association of individual TCRs with disease status, and machine learning.

What the work shows at the level of the full study, not this receptor alone: Across donors, most TCR sequences were observed very rarely, whereas some public TCRs were present in many individuals. The authors suggested that the approach could potentially be extended to other disease states and immunological phenotypes. The classifier was reported to diagnose cytomegalovirus status with high specificity and sensitivity in both the original and validation cohorts. In the study, approximately 150 TCR beta chains were listed as associated with cytomegalovirus. A later analysis found that TCRs clustered in the first cohort also tended to co-occur in the 120 validation repertoires, with approximately 93% of cluster scores above 0. All 120 or so repertoires were used to score co-occurrence in the validation cohort in a later analysis, because that analysis had no HLA typing for the cohort. In vitro tests confirmed that a few of the cytomegalovirus-associated TCR beta chains recognize cytomegalovirus antigens.

Separate from the roughly 650-subject first cohort, the validation cohort of 120 subjects was the group to which the donors belonged. The sample consisted of PBMCs. The V and J segments used are TRBV9 and TRBJ1-1, with the D gene not clear enough to name. The sequence was obtained from a man in his late teens or twenties in good health and CMV-seropositive. For the CDR3, the sequence is CASSVEGGMNTEAFF. In nucleotides, the sequence is TGTGCCAGCAGCGTAGAAGGCGGGATGAACACTGAAGCTTTCTTT.